These 24 T cell receptor beta chains were sequenced from one sample in a study of human T cells and chemical hapten exposure. TCRdb fed the RACE reads into MiXCR, producing one record per CDR3 protein. In the table there are around 71,000 distinct CDR3 sequences, about 9.1% of which are singletons. Documented time point: patch test 1, 2 weeks after DPC sensitization. Stated treatment: therapeutic diphenylcyclopropenone sensitization with weekly scalp DPC. The material sequenced was whole blood, taken in connection with sensitization to the hapten diphenylcyclopropenone (DPC). The receptors derive from a woman aged 40 to 50 with alopecia areata. Some clones in this sample may be carry-over from other donors' samples.

Many counts were recorded for this clonotype. This rearrangement joins TRBV6-5 to TRBJ1-5, with 7 bases lining up with TRBD1. The V gene end was trimmed by 6 bases and the J gene end by 0 bases; junction bases not matched to a gene: 5. Germline V gene sequence: CDR1 MNHEY, CDR2 SVGAGI. There are 15 residues in the CDR3. CDR3 residues: CASRPTGDSNQPQHF. As DNA, the CDR3 is TGTGCCAGCAGGCCCACAGGGGATAGCAATCAGCCCCAGCATTTT.

This clonotype showed up many times. The V and J genes are TRBV7-9 and TRBJ1-6, with D perhaps matching TRBD1 (5 bases). V lost 4 bases to trimming and J lost 9 bases, with 13 bases between them. The CDR3 is 14 amino acids. Germline assignment: CDR1 SEHNR and CDR2 FQNEAQ (reference sequence). The CDR3 DNA reads as TGTGCCAGCAGCTCCCCCGGGGGGGGTTCACCCCTCCACTTT. Its protein product is CASSSPGGGSPLHF.

This clonotype has a count of ten or more. The chain recombines TRBV5-5 with TRBJ2-2, with D unresolved. The CDR3 runs 14 residues. Germline V gene sequence: CDR1 SGHKS, CDR2 YYEKEE (reference sequence). V lost 0 bases, J lost 5 bases, and 8 bases lay in between. CDR3 bases: TGTGCCAGCAGCTTGGCGGTCTCTACCGGGGAGCTGTTTTTT. Amino acid sequence: CASSLAVSTGELFF.

This clonotype was counted ten times or more. For the CDR3, the DNA is TGTGCCAGCAGCTTGGACTATGAGCAGTTCTTC. It encodes CASSLDYEQFF. The chain recombines TRBV7-8 with TRBJ2-1; weak D call: TRBD2 (5 bases). The CDR3 is 11 residues long. CDR1 is SGHVS and CDR2 is FQNEAQ in the germline V gene. Trimming took off 3 bases at V and 8 bases at J, with 5 bases between the two ends.

The V gene is TRBV20-1, the J gene TRBJ2-7, with 8 bases lining up with TRBD1. The CDR3 covers 13 residues. CDR1 is DFQATT and CDR2 is SNEGSKA in the germline V gene (reference sequence). V was pared by 4 bases and J by 6 bases, with 8 bases of the junction left unmatched. CDR3 coding DNA: TGCAGTGCTATCCGACAGGGGATTGGCGAGCAGTACTTC. Residues: CSAIRQGIGEQYF.

This clonotype was found a few times. The gene calls are TRBV29-1 and TRBJ1-2; TRBD1 aligns across 8 bases. J lost 7 bases, V lost 6 bases, and 10 bases had no gene match. Germline V gene data show CDR1 as SQVTM and CDR2 as ANQGSEA. The CDR3 extends over 13 amino acids. CDR3 sequence: CSVGSTGEGGYTF. The DNA of the CDR3 is TGCAGCGTCGGATCGACAGGGGAAGGTGGCTACACCTTC.

This clonotype was recorded at least ten times. V gene TRBV14 combines with J gene TRBJ1-1, with D maybe TRBD1 (6 bases). Germline CDR1 SGHDN, CDR2 FVKESK. CDR3 size: 12 residues. V lost 5 bases and J 3 bases, leaving 7 bases between the germline ends. CDR3 sequence: CASSYRDTEAFF. CDR3 bases: TGTGCCAGCAGCTACAGGGACACTGAAGCTTTCTTT.

There are many counts of this clonotype. The rearrangement links TRBV11-2 to TRBJ1-4; perhaps TRBD1 as D (5 bases). In germline, CDR1 is SGHAT, CDR2 FQNNGV. This CDR3 comprises 14 residues. The V gene lost 1 base and the J gene lost 6 bases, with 9 bases spanning the gap. This chain's CDR3 is CASSLAGVYEKLFF. The CDR3 nucleotides are TGTGCCAGCAGCTTAGCGGGGGTTTATGAAAAACTGTTTTTT.

This clonotype was recorded at least ten times. J is TRBJ2-1 and V is TRBV6-5; D possibly matches TRBD1 or TRBD2 (5 bases each). The CDR3 is made up of 14 amino acids. Germline CDR1 MNHEY, CDR2 SVGAGI. Trimming left V 8 bases short and J 7 bases short, with 18 bases between. CDR3: CASSRDPGGNEQFF. CDR3 DNA: TGTGCCAGCTCCCGGGACCCTGGCGGAAATGAGCAGTTCTTC.

This clonotype was counted ten times or more. The genes are TRBV7-2 and TRBJ1-5, with a possible D match to TRBD1 (5 bases). The germline gives CDR1 SGHTA, CDR2 FQGNSA. V lost 2 bases and J 4 bases, leaving 15 bases between the germline ends. The CDR3 covers 16 residues. The CDR3 region has the DNA TGTGCCAGCAGCTTATCGCCAGGGAATATTAATCAGCCCCAGCATTTT. As protein: CASSLSPGNINQPQHF.

The chain employs TRBV12-3 or TRBV12-4 and TRBJ1-2, with D unresolved. The CDR3 runs to 14 residues. Trimming took 3 bases from V and 1 from J, leaving 9 bases between them. For the CDR3, the DNA is TGTGCCAGCAGTTTGAAGGGCCTTAACTATGGCTACACCTTC. Its protein is CASSLKGLNYGYTF.

This clonotype was seen at least ten times. The chain employs TRBV18 and TRBJ1-6, with D perhaps matching TRBD1 (5 bases). Germline-derived CDR1 and CDR2 are KGHSH and LQKENI. Deletions cut 3 bases from V and 0 bases from J, with 9 bases between. This CDR3 is 16 amino acids long. The CDR3 coding sequence is TGTGCCAGCTCACCGACGGACAACTCCTATAATTCACCCCTCCACTTT. This sequence encodes CASSPTDNSYNSPLHF.

The J gene is TRBJ2-7, the V gene TRBV7-2, with TRBD2 matching over 13 bases. The CDR3 consists of 18 residues. The germline CDR1 and CDR2 sequences are SGHTA and FQGNSA. Trimming took 5 bases from V and 4 from J; bases not matched to a gene: 14. Here the CDR3 reads CASSVAGTSGDYTYEQYF. The CDR3 nucleotides are TGTGCCAGCAGCGTCGCCGGGACTAGCGGGGATTATACTTACGAGCAGTACTTC.

This clonotype showed up many times. The chain has TRBV10-2 and TRBJ1-6; 7 nucleotides line up with TRBD1. In germline, CDR1 is WSHSY, CDR2 SAAADI. The CDR3 has 16 residues. V lost 6 bases to trimming and J lost 6 bases; unmatched junction nucleotides: 11. The CDR3 here is CASRGAGTEINSPLHF. CDR3 in DNA: TGCGCCAGCAGAGGGGCAGGGACAGAGATTAATTCACCCCTCCACTTT.

This chain joins TRBV2 and TRBJ2-2, with 10 bases that match TRBD2. The CDR3 consists of 15 residues. The germline V gene encodes CDR1 SNHLY and CDR2 FYNNEI. The junction had 9 bases not matched to a gene; V was cut back by 8 bases and J by 6 bases. The CDR3 DNA is TGTGCCAGCTCTAGCGGGAGTATATCCCCCGGGGAGCTGTTTTTT. Its translation is CASSSGSISPGELFF.

This clonotype has a handful of counts. The V call is TRBV18, the J call TRBJ2-5; unclear D gene. Germline CDR1 KGHSH, CDR2 LQKENI. The CDR3 is 15 amino acids. Trimming shortened V by 2 bases and J by 5 bases, and 15 bases separated the two germline ends. CDR3 DNA: TGTGCCAGCTCACCAAGTACAGCTCGGGCGGAGACCCAGTACTTC. It specifies CASSPSTARAETQYF.

The sample holds many counts of this clonotype. V is TRBV6-1 and J is TRBJ1-6, with 9 bases identical to TRBD1. V was pared by 2 bases and J by 14 bases, with 10 bases of the junction left unmatched. The CDR3 covers 15 residues. Germline V gene sequence: CDR1 MNHNS, CDR2 SASEGT. CDR3 region: CASSESPDRGSALHF. DNA of the CDR3: TGTGCCAGCAGTGAAAGCCCGGACAGGGGATCAGCCCTCCACTTT.

This clonotype came up many times. V and J are TRBV5-4 and TRBJ2-6; the D is unclear. V gave up 0 bases and J gave up 2 bases, with 9 bases separating them. This CDR3 has 16 residues. The germline CDR1 and CDR2 sequences are SGHNT and YYREEE (reference sequence). CDR3 DNA sequence: TGTGCCAGCAGCTTGGAATACGCTACTGGGGCCAACGTCCTGACTTTC. Residues: CASSLEYATGANVLTF.

The chain joins TRBV6-2 or TRBV6-3 to TRBJ2-1; D is possibly TRBD1 (6 bases). The CDR3 length is 14 residues. Germline assignment: CDR1 MNHEY and CDR2 SVGEGT. Trimming took 7 bases from V and 4 from J, leaving 14 bases between them. The CDR3 reads CASTGTPLYNEQFF. The CDR3 DNA follows: TGTGCCAGCACGGGGACACCTCTGTACAATGAGCAGTTCTTC.

To note about this clonotype: A single base separates this from a much larger clone, so it may be a read error. The chain employs TRBV29-1 and TRBJ2-7, with D unclear. The CDR3 totals 12 residues. CDR1 and CDR2 from the germline V gene are SQVTM and ANQGSEA. The DNA of the CDR3 is TGCAGCGTTGATATTGGGTCGATCGAGGAGTACTTC. Its translation is CSVDIGSIEEYF.

V usage is TRBV10-3 and J usage is TRBJ1-5, with a possible D match to TRBD1 (5 bases). Trimming took off 9 bases at V and 0 bases at J, with 9 bases between the two ends. Germline CDR1 and CDR2: ENHRY and SYGVKD. CDR3 length: 13 residues. CDR3 nucleotide sequence: TGTGCCATTCAGGGAAATAGCAATCAGCCCCAGCATTTT. Residues: CAIQGNSNQPQHF.

At least ten counts were recorded for this clonotype. The rearrangement joins TRBV9 to TRBJ2-1, with D perhaps matching TRBD1 or TRBD2 (6 bases each). The CDR3 spans 13 residues. Trimming stripped 3 bases from V and 4 bases from J, with 8 bases between. Germline assignment: CDR1 SGDLS and CDR2 YYNGEE. CDR3 nucleotides: TGTGCCAGCAGCGGGGGGGCTTACAATGAGCAGTTCTTC. Protein sequence: CASSGGAYNEQFF.

This clonotype was seen a handful of times. This rearrangement joins TRBV15 to TRBJ2-5, with 7 bases identical to TRBD2. The CDR3 is 16 amino acids. V was pared by 1 base and J by 1 base, with 6 bases of the junction left unmatched. The germline gives CDR1 LNHNV, CDR2 YYDKDF (reference sequence). DNA of the CDR3: TGTGCCACCAGCAGAGGTACTAGCGTTTTCCAAGAGACCCAGTACTTC. The encoded protein is CATSRGTSVFQETQYF. Together with reference TRBV15 and TRBJ2-5, the CDR3 gives the full variable domain: DAMVIQNPRYQVTQFGKPVTLSCSQTLNHNVMYWYQQKSSQAPKLLFHYYDKDFNNEADTPDNFQSRRPNTSFCFLDIRSPGLGDTAMYLCATSRGTSVFQETQYFGPGTRLLVL.

The sample holds a few counts of this clonotype. This chain links TRBV10-3 with TRBJ1-2, with D possibly TRBD1 on 5 matching bases. The germline gives CDR1 ENHRY, CDR2 SYGVKD. The V gene lost 4 bases and the J gene lost 5 bases, with 14 bases spanning the gap. This CDR3 spans 14 amino acids. The chain's CDR3 is CAISAQAGGYGYTF. The DNA of the CDR3 is TGTGCCATCAGTGCCCAGGCCGGGGGGTATGGCTACACCTTC.